This record covers a single TCR beta chain. The data were obtained in a study of blood T cell repertoires in COVID-19. Sequenced by immunoSEQ multiplex PCR; TCRdb stores in-frame clones only, minus some. The sample consists of some 460,000 clones, about 85% of them appearing once. Source material: PBMCs or T cells enriched from blood (not recorded which). This clonotype was sampled from a woman aged 18-29 years with acute COVID-19.

This chain's CDR3 is CASRARERLYGYTF. In DNA, the CDR3 is TGTGCCAGCAGAGCTAGGGAGCGGCTCTATGGCTACACCTTC. J is TRBJ1-2 and V is TRBV2; D unclear. The CDR3 consists of 14 residues. Germline V gene sequence: CDR1 SNHLY, CDR2 FYNNEI. Trimming pared 6 bases from V and 4 bases from J, leaving 15 bases between.